Below, 30 T cell receptor beta chains from the same sample are listed, as sequenced in a study of T cell repertoires in cytomegalovirus infection. TCRdb processed the reads anew with MiXCR; each CDR3 protein has one entry. The table has 250,000 to 300,000 distinct CDR3 sequences, 22% seen once. The antigens these receptors bind are not known. Source: cultured PBMCs, taken from culture after CMV antigen stimulation. The receptors originated from a human donor in good health (CMV status not recorded). Some clones in this sample may be carry-over from other donors' samples.

The chain couples TRBV19 to TRBJ2-3, with D maybe TRBD2 (6 bases). V gave up 0 bases and J gave up 2 bases, with 15 bases separating them. The CDR3 has 17 amino acids. Germline V gives CDR1 LNHDA, CDR2 SQIVND (reference sequence). Written as DNA, the CDR3 is TGTGCCAGTAGTATAGATCGAAATAGCGGAACCACAGATACGCAGTATTTT. This gives the protein CASSIDRNSGTTDTQYF.

This clonotype was counted many times. This chain joins TRBV10-3 and TRBJ1-5, with D perhaps matching TRBD1 (5 bases). Trimming left V 4 bases short and J 7 bases short, with 11 bases between. Per the germline V gene, CDR1 is ENHRY and CDR2 is SYGVKD. The CDR3 runs to 13 residues. CDR3 DNA: TGTGCCATCAGTGGCTTACAGGAGCAGCCCCAGCATTTT. Its translation is CAISGLQEQPQHF.

The CDR3 coding sequence is TGTGCCAGCACAAGTAGCGGGAGGTACACCGGGGAGCTGTTTTTT. Its translation is CASTSSGRYTGELFF. The chain uses TRBV5-6 and TRBJ2-2; 10 nucleotides line up with TRBD2. CDR1 and CDR2 (germline): SGHDT, YYEEEE. The CDR3 has 15 residues. After removal of 6 bases from V and 3 bases from J, the junction contained 5 bases not matched to a gene. The whole variable domain, remainder taken from reference TRBV5-6 and TRBJ2-2, is DAGVTQSPTHLIKTRGQQVTLRCSPKSGHDTVSWYQQALGQGPQFIFQYYEEEERQRGNFPDRFSGHQFPNYSSELNVNALLLGDSALYLCASTSSGRYTGELFFGEGSRLTVL.

Concerning this clonotype itself: A read error may produce the germline difference seen at one junction end. J is TRBJ2-4 and V is TRBV4-1; the D call may be TRBD1 or TRBD2 (5 bases each). This CDR3 has 13 amino acids. CDR1 and CDR2 from the germline V gene are MGHRA and YSYEKL. CDR3 coding DNA: TGCGCCAGCAGCCACCCGGGGACGGTGAAGCCGGACTTC. This sequence encodes CASSHPGTVKPDF.

This clonotype came up a few times. This sequence joins TRBV10-3 and TRBJ2-1; D unclear. V was shortened by 4 bases and J by 6 bases, with 7 bases between the two germline ends. The CDR3 runs to 12 residues. Germline assignment: CDR1 ENHRY and CDR2 SYGVKD. CDR3 in amino acids: CAISGGFNEQFF. In DNA, the CDR3 is TGTGCCATCAGTGGGGGATTCAATGAGCAGTTCTTC.

This clonotype was counted many times. V is TRBV7-3 and J is TRBJ2-1; 7 positions agree with TRBD2. J was trimmed by 6 bases and V by 5 bases; bases with no gene match: 7. The CDR3 has 14 amino acids. Per germline, CDR1 SGHTA and CDR2 FQGTGA. This CDR3 reads CASSVASGINEQFF. For the CDR3, the DNA is TGTGCCAGCAGCGTGGCTAGCGGTATCAATGAGCAGTTCTTC.

In this sample, this clonotype turned up many times. V usage is TRBV7-2 and J usage is TRBJ2-1; 8 bases agree with TRBD2. The V gene's germline CDR1 is SGHTA and CDR2 FQGNSA. Trimming cost V 5 bases and J 0 bases; bases outside gene matches: 3. CDR3 size: 15 residues. CDR3 amino acids: CASSLGTSSYNEQFF. The DNA for the CDR3 is TGTGCCAGCAGCCTGGGGACTAGCTCCTACAATGAGCAGTTCTTC.

This clonotype appeared a single time. The chain carries TRBV27 and TRBJ1-5; D remains ambiguous. V lost 6 bases to trimming and J lost 4 bases, with 10 bases between them. This CDR3 region has 13 residues. CDR1 is MNHEY and CDR2 is SMNVEV in the germline V gene (reference sequence). The CDR3 coding sequence is TGTGCCAGCAGCTGGGAGTGGAATCAGCCCCAGCATTTT. Translation gives CASSWEWNQPQHF.

This clonotype was observed a handful of times. The genes are TRBV6-6 and TRBJ1-3; D not certain. Trimming pared 5 bases from V and 3 bases from J, leaving 8 bases between. Germline V gene sequence: CDR1 MNHNY, CDR2 SVGAGI (reference sequence). The CDR3 is made up of 13 amino acids. For the CDR3, the DNA is TGTGCCAGCAGTGTATTAATTGGAAACACCATATATTTT. Its translation: CASSVLIGNTIYF.

A few counts support this clonotype. Relative to the germline gene, one junction end is altered; a read error may explain this. The chain is built from TRBV10-3 and TRBJ2-2, with D tentatively TRBD1 (6 bases). Per germline, CDR1 ENHRY and CDR2 SYGVKD. The CDR3 extends over 14 amino acids. Here the CDR3 DNA reads TGTGCCATCAACATCGACAGGAACTCCGGGGAGCTGTTTTTT. Amino acids: CAINIDRNSGELFF.

The V and J genes are TRBV7-2 and TRBJ1-5; D might be TRBD1 (6 bases). The CDR3 runs to 17 residues. From germline, CDR1 is SGHTA and CDR2 FQGNSA. With 3 bases removed from V and 9 bases from J, the gap between germline ends came to 24 bases. The DNA of the CDR3 is TGTGCCAGCAGCTTGTCAGGCCTTACAGGGCCGGGGAGGCCCCAGCATTTT. This sequence encodes CASSLSGLTGPGRPQHF. Full variable domain (outside the CDR3, taken from reference TRBV7-2 and TRBJ1-5): GAGVSQSPSNKVTEKGKDVELRCDPISGHTALYWYRQSLGQGLEFLIYFQGNSAPDKSGLPSDRFSAERTGGSVSTLTIQRTQQEDSAVYLCASSLSGLTGPGRPQHFGDGTRLSIL.

The sample holds a few counts of this clonotype. The genes are TRBV7-9 and TRBJ1-2; 7 bases align to TRBD1. The germline gives CDR1 SEHNR, CDR2 FQNEAQ (reference sequence). CDR3 length: 15 residues. V dropped 5 bases and J dropped 7; count of bases not matched to a gene: 13. CDR3 amino acids: CASSPPLTGFGGYTF. CDR3 sequence (DNA): TGTGCCAGCAGCCCCCCCCTGACAGGGTTCGGTGGCTACACCTTC.

There are a few counts of this clonotype. The chain is built from TRBV6-5 and TRBJ1-3; unclear D gene. The CDR3 is 13 amino acids. Germline assignment: CDR1 MNHEY and CDR2 SVGAGI. Trimming removed 7 bases at V and 0 bases at J, with 7 bases between. The CDR3 sequence: CASTRSSGNTIYF. DNA for the CDR3: TGTGCCAGCACCAGGTCCTCTGGAAACACCATATATTTT.

The chain carries TRBV10-3 and TRBJ2-3; 8 positions agree with TRBD2. The CDR3 consists of 14 residues. The V and J ends lost 4 bases and 1 base, in that order; junction bases with no gene match: 1. Germline V CDR1 and CDR2: ENHRY, SYGVKD. The CDR3 coding sequence is TGTGCCATCAGTGGAGCGGGAGGCACAGATACGCAGTATTTT. Translated, it gives CAISGAGGTDTQYF.

The V gene is TRBV7-9, the J gene TRBJ2-1, with 8 bases that match TRBD1. CDR3 length equals 15 residues. Germline V gene data show CDR1 as SEHNR and CDR2 as FQNEAQ (reference sequence). The J segment lost 3 bases and the V segment lost 8 bases, leaving 9 bases of the junction unmatched. The CDR3 is CASPSGTGYYNEQFF. CDR3 in DNA: TGTGCCAGCCCCTCCGGGACAGGCTACTACAATGAGCAGTTCTTC.

The chain combines TRBV20-1 with TRBJ2-1, with 8 bases lining up with TRBD2. This CDR3 is 14 amino acids long. Germline V CDR1 and CDR2: DFQATT, SNEGSKA (reference sequence). V was pared by 0 bases and J by 8 bases, with 6 bases of the junction left unmatched. In DNA form, the CDR3 reads TGCAGTGCTAGAGATGGACTAGCCATCTATGAGCAGTTCTTC. Protein product: CSARDGLAIYEQFF.

The table lists this clonotype with a few counts. The chain is built from TRBV12-3 or TRBV12-4 and TRBJ1-4, with no clear D. The germline V and J ends were trimmed by 5 bases and 6 bases, with 7 bases remaining between them. This CDR3 spans 12 amino acids. CDR3 amino acids: CASSVRYEKLFF. CDR3 in DNA: TGTGCCAGCAGTGTGAGATATGAAAAACTGTTTTTT.

The sample holds a few counts of this clonotype. The chain links TRBV19 to TRBJ2-1; D ambiguous. Germline V gene sequence: CDR1 LNHDA, CDR2 SQIVND (reference sequence). Trimming stripped 9 bases from V and 0 bases from J, with 12 bases between. The CDR3 is 14 residues long. CDR3 amino acids: CASQESSSYNEQFF. DNA of the CDR3: TGTGCCAGCCAAGAAAGTAGCTCCTACAATGAGCAGTTCTTC.

This clonotype showed up just a few times. The V gene is TRBV7-2, the J gene TRBJ2-2; D might be TRBD2 (6 bases). V lost 5 bases to trimming and J lost 0 bases, with 19 bases between them. There are 18 residues in the CDR3. Germline-derived CDR1 and CDR2 are SGHTA and FQGNSA. The chain's CDR3 is CASSLAAGRAANTGELFF. CDR3 nucleotides: TGTGCCAGCAGCCTTGCGGCGGGGCGGGCCGCGAACACCGGGGAGCTGTTTTTT.

The chain is built from TRBV4-1 and TRBJ2-7, with 7 bases aligning to TRBD2. The V gene's germline CDR1 is MGHRA and CDR2 YSYEKL. CDR3 size: 16 residues. Losses at the gene ends were 2 bases for V and 6 bases for J; bases not matched to a gene: 13. The CDR3 sequence: CASSQLLASASGEQYF. CDR3 sequence (DNA): TGCGCCAGCAGCCAATTACTAGCGTCGGCTTCGGGCGAGCAGTACTTC.

In DNA form, the CDR3 reads TGTGCCAGCAGTCCGGACACGGCCTTCAACACCGGGGAGCTGTTTTTT. This sequence encodes CASSPDTAFNTGELFF. This chain uses TRBV6-8 with TRBJ2-2; D is possibly TRBD1 (5 bases). The V gene's germline CDR1 is MNHGY and CDR2 SAAAGT. The CDR3 loop spans 16 amino acids. Trimming pared 5 bases from V and 2 bases from J, leaving 15 bases between.

This clonotype was seen ten or more times. The chain recombines TRBV7-6 with TRBJ2-3; no firm D call. V was clipped by 5 bases and J by 2 bases, with 8 bases between them. CDR1 and CDR2 (germline): SGHVS, FNYEAQ. This CDR3 has 13 amino acids. Here the CDR3 DNA reads TGTGCCAGCAGCCCCCAATACACAGATACGCAGTATTTT. This sequence encodes CASSPQYTDTQYF.

This sequence joins TRBV2 and TRBJ1-4; 8 positions agree with TRBD1. CDR1 is SNHLY, CDR2 FYNNEI, per germline. CDR3 length: 18 residues. After removal of 6 bases from V and 7 bases from J, the junction contained 19 bases not matched to a gene. CDR3 sequence: CASSPSAGGVNLREKLFF. Written as DNA, the CDR3 is TGTGCCAGCAGCCCTAGCGCAGGGGGCGTAAATTTGCGTGAAAAACTGTTTTTT.

This clonotype was observed a handful of times. The rearrangement uses TRBV20-1 and TRBJ2-3; 7 bases are a match to TRBD2. The CDR3 has 14 amino acids. Germline V gene data show CDR1 as DFQATT and CDR2 as SNEGSKA (reference sequence). V lost 4 bases to trimming and J lost 3 bases; unmatched junction nucleotides: 7. The CDR3 DNA sequence: TGCAGTGCTACGGGTAGAGCGGGAACAGATACGCAGTATTTT. Its protein is CSATGRAGTDTQYF.

The V gene is TRBV6-5, the J gene TRBJ2-2, with 7 bases fitting TRBD2. CDR1 MNHEY and CDR2 SVGAGI come from the germline V gene. The CDR3 contains 14 residues. J lost 4 bases, V lost 7 bases, and 6 bases had no gene match. The DNA of the CDR3 is TGTGCCAGCACGGATTGGGGGGGCACCGGGGAGCTGTTTTTT. Protein: CASTDWGGTGELFF.

Many counts were recorded for this clonotype. This chain uses TRBV9 with TRBJ2-1, with TRBD2 matching over 7 bases. The germline CDR1 and CDR2 sequences are SGDLS and YYNGEE. V lost 0 bases, J lost 10 bases, and 10 bases stayed unmatched. The CDR3 totals 15 residues. The DNA of the CDR3 is TGTGCCAGCAGCGTAGGAAGCGGGATCCAAATAGAGCAGTTCTTC. Translated, it gives CASSVGSGIQIEQFF.

The rearrangement uses TRBV11-2 and TRBJ2-1; 7 positions agree with TRBD2. With 4 bases clipped from V and 7 bases from J, the junction kept 13 bases outside the gene matches. CDR3 size: 16 residues. Germline V gene lookup returns CDR1 SGHAT and CDR2 FQNNGV. CDR3 DNA: TGTGCCAGCAGCTCCTTCAAGGCGGGAGTGGGTAATGAGCAGTTCTTC. Residues: CASSSFKAGVGNEQFF.

This clonotype appeared many times. The CDR3 reads CASRLGGFAKLFF. The CDR3 DNA follows: TGTGCCAGCAGATTGGGGGGATTCGCAAAACTGTTTTTT. The chain recombines TRBV28 with TRBJ1-4; possibly TRBD1 for D (5 bases). The germline gives CDR1 MDHEN, CDR2 SYDVKM. The CDR3 consists of 13 residues. With 6 bases removed from V and 10 bases from J, the gap between germline ends came to 15 bases.

The sample holds a few counts of this clonotype. The junction differs from germline at one of its ends, possibly a read error. The V gene is TRBV6-4, the J gene TRBJ2-1; D remains ambiguous. The CDR3 runs 12 residues. Germline CDR1 and CDR2: MRHNA and SNTAGT. Here the CDR3 DNA reads TGTGCCAGCGGTGACAACTACAATGAGCAGTTCTTC. Its translation is CASGDNYNEQFF.

This clonotype was counted only a few times. The chain uses TRBV20-1 and TRBJ2-3; TRBD1 matches at 7 bases. This CDR3 comprises 14 residues. Looked up from germline, CDR1 is DFQATT and CDR2 is SNEGSKA (reference sequence). With V trimmed by 3 bases and J by 1 base, 4 bases remained unmatched. CDR3 DNA: TGCAGTGCTAGGAAGGGGGCCGGCACAGATACGCAGTATTTT. This translates into CSARKGAGTDTQYF.